The 32 T cell receptor beta chains listed next were all sequenced from one sample in a study of shared clonotypes between healthy human individuals. Using immunoSEQ multiplex PCR, the repertoire was profiled, and TCRdb retains in-frame clones only, with some absent. The sample consists of roughly 530,000 clones, 90% to 96% of them appearing once. The specimen sequenced was naive CD4+ T cells sorted from blood. Subset in this sample: CD45RA+ positively selected. These receptors were obtained from a woman younger than 45 in good health.

The chain joins TRBV7-2 to TRBJ2-1; the match to TRBD2 covers 12 bases. The V gene end was trimmed by 3 bases and the J gene end by 6 bases; junction bases not matched to a gene: 6. The CDR3 is 16 residues long. CDR1 is SGHTA and CDR2 is FQGNSA in the germline V gene. The CDR3 bases are TGTGCCAGCAGCTTCCGACTAGCGGGAGTCCCCAATGAGCAGTTCTTC. Residues: CASSFRLAGVPNEQFF.

The rearrangement joins TRBV7-9 to TRBJ1-2; 8 bases line up with TRBD1. This CDR3 spans 14 amino acids. Germline-derived CDR1 and CDR2 are SEHNR and FQNEAQ (reference sequence). V shed 5 bases, J shed 5 bases, and the junction held 7 bases outside the gene matches. In DNA, the CDR3 is TGTGCCAGCAGCCTAGGACAGGGAGAATATGGCTACACCTTC. Amino acid sequence: CASSLGQGEYGYTF.

V is TRBV11-2 and J is TRBJ2-1; tentatively, D is TRBD1 (6 bases). CDR1 is SGHAT and CDR2 is FQNNGV in the germline V gene. Trimming took 4 bases from V and 4 from J, leaving 14 bases between them. The CDR3 is made up of 15 amino acids. CDR3 in amino acids: CASSSRGQKYNEQFF. The DNA of the CDR3 is TGTGCCAGCAGCTCAAGAGGACAGAAATACAATGAGCAGTTCTTC. The variable domain in full, with the rest retrieved from reference TRBV11-2 and TRBJ2-1, is EAGVAQSPRYKIIEKRQSVAFWCNPISGHATLYWYQQILGQGPKLLIQFQNNGVVDDSQLPKDRFSAERLKGVDSTLKIQPAKLEDSAVYLCASSSRGQKYNEQFFGPGTRLTVL.

V usage is TRBV6-4 and J usage is TRBJ2-1; the D is unclear. Germline assignment: CDR1 MRHNA and CDR2 SNTAGT. CDR3 length equals 12 residues. Deletions cut 5 bases from V and 2 bases from J, with 4 bases between. The CDR3 DNA sequence: TGTGCCAGCAGTATCGCCTACAATGAGCAGTTCTTC. It codes for CASSIAYNEQFF.

CDR3 sequence: CASSLSGGARAYEQYF. The DNA for the CDR3 is TGTGCCAGCAGTTTATCGGGCGGGGCAAGGGCCTACGAGCAGTACTTC. This chain links TRBV28 with TRBJ2-7; a possible D gene is TRBD2 (6 bases). There are 16 residues in the CDR3. V lost 1 base and J 2 bases, leaving 15 bases between the germline ends. The germline CDR1 and CDR2 sequences are MDHEN and SYDVKM. Drawing the rest from reference TRBV28 and TRBJ2-7, the complete variable domain is DVKVTQSSRYLVKRTGEKVFLECVQDMDHENMFWYRQDPGLGLRLIYFSYDVKMKEKGDIPEGYSVSREKKERFSLILESASTNQTSMYLCASSLSGGARAYEQYFGPGTRLTVT.

V is TRBV7-6 and J is TRBJ1-1; 10 nucleotides agree with TRBD1. Trimming took 4 bases from V and 1 from J; bases not matched to a gene: 3. This CDR3 is built from 15 residues. Germline CDR1 is SGHVS and CDR2 is FNYEAQ. This CDR3 reads CASSSRTGGNTEAFF. The CDR3 region has the DNA TGTGCCAGCAGCTCCCGGACAGGGGGGAACACTGAAGCTTTCTTT.

The genes are TRBV18 and TRBJ1-5, with D unresolved. Trimming cost V 2 bases and J 0 bases, with 2 bases left between them. Germline values: CDR1 KGHSH, CDR2 LQKENI. The CDR3 runs 13 residues. In DNA, the CDR3 is TGTGCCAGCTCACCAAGTAGCAATCAGCCCCAGCATTTT. It is translated as CASSPSSNQPQHF.

The chain employs TRBV6-5 and TRBJ2-3, with 8 bases aligning to TRBD1. Germline-derived CDR1 and CDR2 are MNHEY and SVGAGI. The J segment lost 6 bases and the V segment lost 0 bases, leaving 2 bases of the junction unmatched. The CDR3 runs to 14 residues. CDR3 amino acids: CASSYSNRGDTQYF. The CDR3 DNA reads as TGTGCCAGCAGTTACTCAAACAGGGGGGATACGCAGTATTTT.

The gene calls are TRBV7-9 and TRBJ2-7; no reliable D call. CDR1 and CDR2 from the germline V gene are SEHNR and FQNEAQ (reference sequence). The CDR3 spans 12 residues. Trimming cost V 1 base and J 6 bases, with 7 bases left between them. The CDR3 reads CASSLVSAEQYF. The CDR3 DNA reads as TGTGCCAGCAGCTTAGTAAGCGCCGAGCAGTACTTC.

The V gene is TRBV4-1, the J gene TRBJ2-3; TRBD1 matches at 9 bases. CDR3 length: 16 amino acids. V shed 2 bases and J 3 bases; nucleotides not matched to a gene: 6. Germline V gene data show CDR1 as MGHRA and CDR2 as YSYEKL. CDR3 protein: CASSQQGTGKTDTQYF. The CDR3 bases are TGCGCCAGCAGCCAACAAGGGACAGGGAAGACAGATACGCAGTATTTT.

This chain uses TRBV5-1 with TRBJ2-1; D might be TRBD2 (6 bases). Germline V gene data show CDR1 as SGHRS and CDR2 as YFSETQ. The germline V and J ends were trimmed by 2 bases and 10 bases, with 13 bases remaining between them. The CDR3 totals 13 residues. Here the CDR3 reads CASSFARGTEQFF. CDR3 in DNA: TGCGCCAGCAGCTTCGCCCGGGGGACCGAGCAGTTCTTC.

This clone was picked up one time. The J gene is TRBJ2-6, the V gene TRBV6-5; D is unclear. Trimming took 4 bases from V and 1 from J, leaving 8 bases between them. Germline-derived CDR1 and CDR2 are MNHEY and SVGAGI. The CDR3 consists of 15 residues. This CDR3 reads CASSLSVSGANVLTF. DNA for the CDR3: TGTGCCAGCAGTTTAAGTGTTTCTGGGGCCAACGTCCTGACTTTC.

The rearrangement uses TRBV28 and TRBJ1-4; D not certain. CDR1 is MDHEN, CDR2 SYDVKM, per germline. The CDR3 spans 14 residues. The germline V and J ends were trimmed by 7 bases and 4 bases, with 13 bases remaining between them. DNA of the CDR3: TGTGCCAGCAACTCACCCGGTCTTAATGAAAAACTGTTTTTT. Translating gives CASNSPGLNEKLFF. Full variable domain (rest looked up from reference TRBV28 and TRBJ1-4): DVKVTQSSRYLVKRTGEKVFLECVQDMDHENMFWYRQDPGLGLRLIYFSYDVKMKEKGDIPEGYSVSREKKERFSLILESASTNQTSMYLCASNSPGLNEKLFFGSGTQLSVL.

The chain carries TRBV19 and TRBJ1-5, with no clear D. Looked up from germline, CDR1 is LNHDA and CDR2 is SQIVND (reference sequence). The V end lost 1 base, the J end lost 0 bases, and 22 bases lay between the germline ends. The CDR3 runs to 20 residues. The chain's CDR3 is CASSIVPRSVVRYSNQPQHF. The CDR3 nucleotides are TGTGCCAGTAGTATAGTGCCCCGCAGCGTCGTAAGGTATAGCAATCAGCCCCAGCATTTT.

The V gene is TRBV6-6, the J gene TRBJ2-7; 11 bases fit TRBD2. V lost 6 bases, J lost 6 bases, and 7 bases stayed unmatched. In germline, CDR1 is MNHNY, CDR2 SVGAGI (reference sequence). This CDR3 spans 14 amino acids. CDR3 DNA sequence: TGTGCCAGCAGCCTTACTAGCGGGAGTCGCGAGCAGTACTTC. Translating gives CASSLTSGSREQYF.

The CDR3 region is CASSPFQGLRSPLHF. Here the CDR3 DNA reads TGTGCCAGCAGTCCCTTTCAGGGGCTACGTTCACCCCTCCACTTT. The genes are TRBV28 and TRBJ1-6; D perhaps matches TRBD1 (6 bases). V dropped 5 bases and J dropped 9 bases, with 17 bases sitting between them. Looked up from germline, CDR1 is MDHEN and CDR2 is SYDVKM. This CDR3 spans 15 amino acids. The full variable domain, completed using reference TRBV28 and TRBJ1-6, is DVKVTQSSRYLVKRTGEKVFLECVQDMDHENMFWYRQDPGLGLRLIYFSYDVKMKEKGDIPEGYSVSREKKERFSLILESASTNQTSMYLCASSPFQGLRSPLHFGNGTRLTVT.

The chain recombines TRBV7-9 with TRBJ1-5; D is undetermined. This CDR3 comprises 13 residues. The V end lost 2 bases, the J end lost 5 bases, and 7 bases lay between the germline ends. Germline-derived CDR1 and CDR2 are SEHNR and FQNEAQ (reference sequence). The chain's CDR3 is CASSLTGDQPQHF. The CDR3 DNA sequence: TGTGCCAGCAGCTTAACTGGGGATCAGCCCCAGCATTTT.

The rearrangement links TRBV5-5 to TRBJ1-1; 9 bases are shared with TRBD1. The germline V gene has CDR1 SGHKS and CDR2 YYEKEE (reference sequence). CDR3 length: 14 amino acids. V trimming: 1 base; J trimming: 6 bases; junction bases outside the gene matches: 4. CDR3 region: CASSLRQGEAEAFF. As DNA, the CDR3 is TGTGCCAGCAGCTTGCGACAGGGGGAGGCTGAAGCTTTCTTT.

This chain links TRBV6-1 with TRBJ1-5; the D gene is possibly TRBD1 (6 bases). Germline CDR1 is MNHNS and CDR2 is SASEGT. The V and J ends lost 3 bases and 7 bases respectively, with 10 bases between them. The CDR3 covers 13 residues. CDR3 loop: CASSDRGWQPQHF. The CDR3 nucleotides read TGTGCCAGCAGTGACAGGGGTTGGCAGCCCCAGCATTTT.

This sequence joins TRBV2 and TRBJ2-2; the D gene is possibly TRBD2 (6 bases). V lost 1 base and J lost 0, with 6 bases in between. The germline V gene has CDR1 SNHLY and CDR2 FYNNEI. The CDR3 is 15 residues long. The CDR3 is CASSEGGANTGELFF. DNA for the CDR3: TGTGCCAGCAGTGAAGGGGGGGCGAACACCGGGGAGCTGTTTTTT.

The chain combines TRBV5-1 with TRBJ2-7; D not resolved. V lost 0 bases, J lost 0 bases, and 13 bases lay in between. The CDR3 length is 16 residues. Germline CDR1 SGHRS, CDR2 YFSETQ. CDR3 in amino acids: CASSLDYRTSSYEQYF. The CDR3 DNA sequence: TGCGCCAGCAGCTTGGACTACCGTACGAGCTCCTACGAGCAGTACTTC.

As for this clone: Additional DNA sequences in this sample encode the identical CDR3. J is TRBJ1-1 and V is TRBV5-1, with a possible D match to TRBD1 (6 bases). Germline CDR1 reads SGHRS; CDR2 reads YFSETQ. This CDR3 has 14 residues. V lost 0 bases and J lost 5, with 11 bases in between. The CDR3: CASSLAQGGTEAFF. DNA of the CDR3: TGCGCCAGCAGCTTGGCCCAAGGGGGAACTGAAGCTTTCTTT.

The V gene is TRBV5-1, the J gene TRBJ1-2, with 7 bases matching TRBD1. This CDR3 spans 13 amino acids. The J segment lost 4 bases and the V segment lost 4 bases, leaving 4 bases of the junction unmatched. Germline loops: CDR1 SGHRS, CDR2 YFSETQ. CDR3 amino acids: CASSRDSLYGYTF. CDR3 DNA sequence: TGCGCCAGCAGCCGGGACAGCCTCTATGGCTACACCTTC.

This chain joins TRBV19 and TRBJ2-7; 7 bases fit TRBD2. This CDR3 has 13 residues. Germline V CDR1 and CDR2: LNHDA, SQIVND (reference sequence). J gave up 3 bases and V 5 bases, and 4 bases lay outside the gene matches. The CDR3 nucleotides are TGTGCCAGTAGTGGCGAGCGGGGCTACGAGCAGTACTTC. As protein: CASSGERGYEQYF. Looking up the rest from reference TRBV19 and TRBJ2-7 gives the full variable domain: DGGITQSPKYLFRKEGQNVTLSCEQNLNHDAMYWYRQDPGQGLRLIYYSQIVNDFQKGDIAEGYSVSREKKESFPLTVTSAQKNPTAFYLCASSGERGYEQYFGPGTRLTVT.

J is TRBJ2-7 and V is TRBV6-1, with D possibly being TRBD1 (7 bases). The V end lost 3 bases, the J end lost 0 bases, and 12 bases lay between the germline ends. Germline V lookup: CDR1 MNHNS, CDR2 SASEGT. CDR3 size: 15 residues. This CDR3 is CASSDTGEASYEQYF. CDR3 coding DNA: TGTGCCAGCAGTGACACAGGGGAGGCCTCCTACGAGCAGTACTTC.

The V gene is TRBV19, the J gene TRBJ2-1, with TRBD2 identical over 15 bases. The V segment lost 4 bases and the J segment 0 bases; nucleotides outside the gene matches: 4. Germline CDR1 and CDR2: LNHDA and SQIVND (reference sequence). The CDR3 is 18 amino acids. CDR3 in amino acids: CASSTGLAGGPSYNEQFF. The CDR3 nucleotides read TGTGCCAGTAGTACGGGACTAGCGGGAGGACCCTCCTACAATGAGCAGTTCTTC.

This chain uses TRBV7-9 with TRBJ2-1, with TRBD2 as a possible D gene (7 bases). CDR1 and CDR2 from the germline V gene are SEHNR and FQNEAQ (reference sequence). The CDR3 has 12 residues. The V gene lost 1 base and the J gene lost 12 bases, with 10 bases spanning the gap. Here the CDR3 reads CASSLEGGGQFF. As DNA, the CDR3 is TGTGCCAGCAGCTTAGAGGGAGGGGGGCAGTTCTTC. The complete variable domain, with remaining parts taken from reference TRBV7-9 and TRBJ2-1, reads DTGVSQNPRHKITKRGQNVTFRCDPISEHNRLYWYRQTLGQGPEFLTYFQNEAQLEKSRLLSDRFSAERPKGSFSTLEIQRTEQGDSAMYLCASSLEGGGQFFGPGTRLTVL.

This clone has a single count. This sequence joins TRBV27 and TRBJ2-7; 8 nucleotides agree with TRBD1. J lost 3 bases, V lost 8 bases, and 9 bases had no gene match. Germline V gene lookup returns CDR1 MNHEY and CDR2 SMNVEV (reference sequence). The CDR3 contains 14 residues. The CDR3 DNA follows: TGTGCCAGCCGGTGGACAGGGTCTGGCTACGAGCAGTACTTC. Its translation is CASRWTGSGYEQYF.

This CDR3 is CASSAGTSGSYEQYF. The DNA for the CDR3 is TGTGCCAGCAGTGCCGGGACTAGCGGGTCCTACGAGCAGTACTTC. V and J are TRBV28 and TRBJ2-7, with 12 bases matching TRBD2. Germline CDR1 is MDHEN and CDR2 is SYDVKM. Unmatched junction bases numbered 3, after V lost 5 bases and J lost 1 base. This CDR3 has 15 residues.

J is TRBJ2-7 and V is TRBV7-9; 8 bases align to TRBD2. Germline V gene lookup returns CDR1 SEHNR and CDR2 FQNEAQ (reference sequence). The CDR3 covers 15 residues. With 1 base clipped from V and 4 bases from J, the junction kept 6 bases outside the gene matches. CDR3 nucleotide sequence: TGTGCCAGCAGCTTAGGTTCCAGCGGGAGTTACGAGCAGTACTTC. This codes for CASSLGSSGSYEQYF.

The CDR3 region has the DNA TGTGCCAGCGGAGGGTTATTCTACGAGCAGTACTTC. Translated, it gives CASGGLFYEQYF. This sequence joins TRBV9 and TRBJ2-7; D is possibly TRBD2 (6 bases). Trimming pared 7 bases from V and 3 bases from J, leaving 11 bases between. Looked up from germline, CDR1 is SGDLS and CDR2 is YYNGEE. CDR3 length equals 12 residues.

The chain has TRBV28 and TRBJ2-3, with D tentatively TRBD1 (6 bases). V was clipped by 2 bases and J by 9 bases, with 12 bases between them. Germline loops: CDR1 MDHEN, CDR2 SYDVKM. The CDR3 is made up of 13 amino acids. As DNA, the CDR3 is TGTGCCAGCAGTTTACCCCAGGGGCGGACGCAGTATTTT. This sequence encodes CASSLPQGRTQYF.